These T cell receptor beta chains were read from a single sample in a study of blood T cell repertoires in COVID-19. The repertoire was sequenced with immunoSEQ multiplex PCR; TCRdb's copy has only in-frame clones and lacks some. The sample records about 190,000 clones, approximately 90% being singletons. The sequenced sample was peripheral blood. These receptors all stem from a man in his 60s with active or convalescent COVID-19. The CDR3 runs from the conserved cysteine through the conserved F or W. The order of the fields is clone size, V gene, D gene, J gene, CDR3 DNA, CDR3 protein. D genes are given only for firm matches. Clone size is shown for a subset of rows, as once, few, many or a class of expanded clone.

>-|TRBV21-1|-|TRBJ2-7
TGTGCCAGCAGCAAAGGGACAGGGGTTGCCTACGAGCAGTACTTC
CASSKGTGVAYEQYF
>-|TRBV5-1|-|TRBJ2-7
TGCGCCAGCAGCTTGGCGACAGCGAGCTCCTACGAGCAGTACTTC
CASSLATASSYEQYF
>-|TRBV6-1|TRBD1|TRBJ1-1
TGTGCCAGCAGTGAACAGGGGGCGCACACTGAAGCTTTCTTT
CASSEQGAHTEAFF
>-|TRBV5-1|TRBD2|TRBJ2-3
TGCGCCAGCAGCAAAGCGGGGGGGAACACAGATACGCAGTATTTT
CASSKAGGNTDTQYF
>-|TRBV9|-|TRBJ1-1
TGTGCCAGCAGCGTGAACAGTGATCCGAACACTGAAGCTTTCTTT
CASSVNSDPNTEAFF
>-|TRBV29-1|-|TRBJ2-5
TGCAGCGTCACTCGGGATTTTGGGACCCAGTACTTC
CSVTRDFGTQYF
>-|TRBV29-1|-|TRBJ2-6
TGCAGCACACAAAGCTCTGGGGCCAACGTCCTGACTTTC
CSTQSSGANVLTF
>-|TRBV9|-|TRBJ1-2
TGTGCCAGCAGCGTAACCGGAAGGGGATCTAACTATGGCTACACCTTC
CASSVTGRGSNYGYTF
>-|TRBV3-1/TRBV3-2|-|TRBJ2-1
TGTGCCAGCAGCCAAGATCTGGGGGCTCGGAACAATGAGCAGTTCTTC
CASSQDLGARNNEQFF
>-|TRBV5-1|-|TRBJ1-5
TGCGCCAGCAGCTTGTACGGTGATCAGCCCCAGCATTTT
CASSLYGDQPQHF
>-|TRBV7-9|TRBD1|TRBJ1-2
TGTGCCAGCAGCCTAGGGACAGGGAACTATGGCTACACCTTC
CASSLGTGNYGYTF
>-|TRBV24-1|TRBD2|TRBJ2-1
TGTGCCACCAGTGACCTACTAGCGGGGTTATACAATGAGCAGTTCTTC
CATSDLLAGLYNEQFF
>-|TRBV5-8|-|TRBJ1-2
TGTGCCAGCAGCCAGCGGGCGGAATTTAACTATGGCTACACCTTC
CASSQRAEFNYGYTF
>-|TRBV5-6|TRBD1|TRBJ1-1
TGTGCCAGCAGTCAACAGGGGGCTTATACTGAAGCTTTCTTT
CASSQQGAYTEAFF
>-|TRBV11-2|TRBD1|TRBJ1-3
TGTGCCAGCAGCCCCGGACAGGGTTCCACCATATATTTT
CASSPGQGSTIYF
>few|TRBV6-4|TRBD1|TRBJ1-1
TGTGCCAGCAGTGCCCAGGACAGGGAGGGCACTGAAGCTTTCTTT
CASSAQDREGTEAFF
>-|TRBV3-1/TRBV3-2|-|TRBJ2-3
TGTGCCAGCAGCCAATTCCGGGGGGCCACAGATACGCAGTATTTT
CASSQFRGATDTQYF
>-|TRBV3-1/TRBV3-2|-|TRBJ1-5
TGTGCCAGCAGCCCATCACAGGGAGGGGGGTGGCCCCAGCATTTT
CASSPSQGGGWPQHF
>once|TRBV7-3|-|TRBJ2-1
TGTGCCAGCAGCCCACGGGGGGCTAGCGCTCATGAGCAGTTCTTC
CASSPRGASAHEQFF
>once|TRBV7-3|-|TRBJ2-1
TGTGCCAGCAGCTTAAGCCAGGGCTCCTACAATGAGCAGTTCTTC
CASSLSQGSYNEQFF
>-|TRBV3-1/TRBV3-2|-|TRBJ2-7
TGTGCCAGCAGCCCAGAGACAGCCACCTACGAGCAGTACTTC
CASSPETATYEQYF
>-|TRBV10-3|-|TRBJ2-2
TGTGCCATCAAAGAGGGATCCGGGGAGCTGTTTTTT
CAIKEGSGELFF